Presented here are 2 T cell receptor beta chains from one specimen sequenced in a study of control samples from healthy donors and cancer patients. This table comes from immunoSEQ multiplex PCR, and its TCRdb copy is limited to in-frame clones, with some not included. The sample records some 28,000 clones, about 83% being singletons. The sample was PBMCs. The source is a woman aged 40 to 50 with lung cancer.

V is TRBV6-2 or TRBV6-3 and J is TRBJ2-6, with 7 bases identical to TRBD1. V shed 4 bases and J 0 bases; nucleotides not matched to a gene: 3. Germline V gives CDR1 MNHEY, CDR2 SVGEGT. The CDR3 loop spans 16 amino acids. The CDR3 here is CASSSRGYSGANVLTF. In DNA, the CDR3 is TGTGCCAGCAGTTCCAGGGGGTACTCTGGGGCCAACGTCCTGACTTTC.

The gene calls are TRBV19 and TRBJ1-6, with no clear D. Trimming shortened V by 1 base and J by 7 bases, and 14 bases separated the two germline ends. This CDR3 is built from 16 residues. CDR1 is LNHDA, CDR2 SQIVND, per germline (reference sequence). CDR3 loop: CASSIGWESGNSPLHF. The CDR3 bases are TGTGCCAGTAGTATAGGCTGGGAAAGCGGAAATTCACCCCTCCACTTT. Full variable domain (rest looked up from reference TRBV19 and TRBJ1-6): DGGITQSPKYLFRKEGQNVTLSCEQNLNHDAMYWYRQDPGQGLRLIYYSQIVNDFQKGDIAEGYSVSREKKESFPLTVTSAQKNPTAFYLCASSIGWESGNSPLHFGNGTRLTVT.